These 19 T cell receptor beta chains came from one sample sequenced in a study of CD8 T cells in ankylosing spondylitis. A single record per CDR3 protein comes from TCRdb applying MiXCR to the 5' RACE reads. The sample has 37,000 or so distinct CDR3 sequences, about 17% seen once. Specimen: blood. The source is a male donor with ankylosing spondylitis or in good health (not recorded which).

V gene TRBV28 combines with J gene TRBJ2-1; 10 positions agree with TRBD2. Germline loops: CDR1 MDHEN, CDR2 SYDVKM. The ends lost 2 bases at V and 9 bases at J; junction bases unmatched: 7. The CDR3 is made up of 15 amino acids. CDR3 DNA sequence: TGTGCCAGCAGTTTAAAGGTAGCGGGGGGTTTTGAGCAGTTCTTC. Its protein product is CASSLKVAGGFEQFF.

In DNA, the CDR3 is TGTGCCAGCAGCCCAGGAGGACTAGCATCAGAGACCCAGTACTTC. Encoded protein: CASSPGGLASETQYF. The J gene is TRBJ2-5, the V gene TRBV7-9; 8 bases map to TRBD2. The CDR3 extends over 15 amino acids. Germline CDR1 is SEHNR and CDR2 is FQNEAQ (reference sequence). With 5 bases clipped from V and 4 bases from J, the junction kept 9 bases outside the gene matches.

This chain's CDR3 is CASSLYGGGTDTQYF. The CDR3, as DNA: TGTGCCAGCAGTTTATACGGGGGAGGCACAGATACGCAGTATTTT. V is TRBV12-3 or TRBV12-4 and J is TRBJ2-3, with D maybe TRBD2 (6 bases). V dropped 2 bases and J dropped 1 base, with 10 bases sitting between them. CDR3 length equals 15 residues.

This sequence joins TRBV4-2 and TRBJ1-5; D gene uncertain. Trimming removed 0 bases from V and 2 bases from J, with 11 bases in between. The germline gives CDR1 LGHNA, CDR2 YNFKEQ. The CDR3 runs 16 residues. CDR3 bases: TGTGCCAGCAGCCAAGATACGGGTCGGGGCAATCAGCCCCAGCATTTT. This translates into CASSQDTGRGNQPQHF.

The V call is TRBV9, the J call TRBJ2-2; 7 nucleotides align to TRBD1. The CDR3 has 16 amino acids. Germline trimming cut 3 bases from V and 0 bases from J; bases unmatched to any gene: 5. Per the germline V gene, CDR1 is SGDLS and CDR2 is YYNGEE. CDR3 loop: CASSATGTANTGELFF. Written as DNA, the CDR3 is TGTGCCAGCAGCGCCACCGGGACAGCGAACACCGGGGAGCTGTTTTTT.

V is TRBV5-1 and J is TRBJ1-1, with D hard to call. The length of the CDR3 is 15 residues. Germline V lookup: CDR1 SGHRS, CDR2 YFSETQ. V lost 7 bases and J 3 bases, leaving 19 bases between the germline ends. The CDR3 nucleotides read TGCGCCAGCCGGCCGGGGTGGGTGAAGGACACTGAAGCTTTCTTT. This codes for CASRPGWVKDTEAFF.

The gene calls are TRBV7-3 and TRBJ2-2; D ambiguous. Germline CDR1 and CDR2: SGHTA and FQGTGA. The ends were cut back, 4 bases at V and 4 bases at J, with 16 bases in the middle. The length of the CDR3 is 16 residues. CDR3 sequence reads: CASSSHDLPGTGELFF. The DNA for the CDR3 is TGTGCCAGCAGCTCCCACGACCTCCCGGGCACCGGGGAGCTGTTTTTT.

The genes are TRBV27 and TRBJ1-4; tentative D call: TRBD1 (5 bases). The germline CDR1 and CDR2 sequences are MNHEY and SMNVEV (reference sequence). Trimming cost V 2 bases and J 7 bases, with 8 bases left between them. The CDR3 consists of 13 residues. The CDR3 protein is CASSLGTGEKLFF. The CDR3 DNA is TGTGCCAGCAGTTTAGGGACTGGTGAAAAACTGTTTTTT.

This clonotype was seen at least ten times. For the CDR3, the DNA is TGTGCCAGCAGTTTTGGCCTAGCGGGGGCAGGGGATACGCAGTATTTT. This gives the protein CASSFGLAGAGDTQYF. The chain employs TRBV12-3 or TRBV12-4 and TRBJ2-3, with 10 positions matching TRBD2. Trimming cost V 3 bases and J 6 bases; bases outside gene matches: 9. This CDR3 is 16 amino acids long.

This sequence joins TRBV20-1 and TRBJ2-7; TRBD2 might be the D (6 bases). CDR1 is DFQATT, CDR2 SNEGSKA, per germline (reference sequence). The CDR3 is made up of 15 amino acids. V lost 0 bases and J lost 1, with 13 bases in between. The CDR3 region is CSARDIGGNSYEQYV. In DNA, the CDR3 is TGCAGTGCTAGAGATATCGGGGGTAATTCCTACGAGCAGTACGTC.

This clonotype was counted a few times. The chain links TRBV5-1 to TRBJ2-6; D possibly matches TRBD1 or TRBD2 (6 bases each). Germline CDR1 and CDR2: SGHRS and YFSETQ. There are 20 residues in the CDR3. The germline V and J ends were trimmed by 4 bases and 0 bases, with 23 bases remaining between them. The CDR3 spells CASSQTWGEYRASGANVLTF. In nucleotides, the CDR3 is TGCGCCAGCAGCCAAACCTGGGGGGAATACAGGGCCTCTGGGGCCAACGTCCTGACTTTC. Based on the CDR3 plus reference TRBV5-1 and TRBJ2-6, the full variable domain is KAGVTQTPRYLIKTRGQQVTLSCSPISGHRSVSWYQQTPGQGLQFLFEYFSETQRNKGNFPGRFSGRQFSNSRSEMNVSTLELGDSALYLCASSQTWGEYRASGANVLTFGAGSRLTVL.

The gene calls are TRBV15 and TRBJ2-1; D tentatively fits TRBD1 or TRBD2 (5 bases each). Germline CDR1 is LNHNV and CDR2 is YYDKDF (reference sequence). Deletions cut 11 bases from V and 6 bases from J, with 17 bases between. The CDR3 sequence is 13 residues long. Here the CDR3 DNA reads TGTGCCGTCGGGACCCGGCGAGGCAATGAGCAGTTCTTC. It codes for CAVGTRRGNEQFF.

In this sample, this clonotype turned up a few times. The V and J genes are TRBV10-3 and TRBJ1-1; D is ambiguous. Trimming pared 8 bases from V and 4 bases from J, leaving 14 bases between. Germline assignment: CDR1 ENHRY and CDR2 SYGVKD. The CDR3 is 13 amino acids. The CDR3 sequence is CAIANDWVTEAFF. DNA for the CDR3: TGTGCCATCGCCAATGACTGGGTCACTGAAGCTTTCTTT.

A few counts support this clonotype. The chain combines TRBV5-1 with TRBJ2-1; D unresolved. V lost 4 bases and J 3 bases, leaving 5 bases between the germline ends. The germline V gene has CDR1 SGHRS and CDR2 YFSETQ. CDR3 length equals 12 residues. CDR3 DNA sequence: TGCGCCAGCAGCACAGACTACAATGAGCAGTTCTTC. It yields the protein CASSTDYNEQFF. Variable domain in full (rest from reference TRBV5-1 and TRBJ2-1): KAGVTQTPRYLIKTRGQQVTLSCSPISGHRSVSWYQQTPGQGLQFLFEYFSETQRNKGNFPGRFSGRQFSNSRSEMNVSTLELGDSALYLCASSTDYNEQFFGPGTRLTVL.

This clonotype was picked up a small number of times. The chain carries TRBV5-1 and TRBJ2-2; TRBD1 matches 7 bases. The CDR3 runs to 18 residues. The trim removed 2 bases at V and 6 bases at J, leaving 16 bases unmatched. Germline V gives CDR1 SGHRS, CDR2 YFSETQ. The CDR3 region is CASSFAMIGTANAGELFF. CDR3 nucleotides: TGCGCCAGCAGCTTCGCCATGATAGGGACAGCGAATGCCGGGGAGCTGTTTTTT.

The J gene is TRBJ2-2, the V gene TRBV10-2; TRBD2 aligns across 15 bases. The germline V gene encodes CDR1 WSHSY and CDR2 SAAADI. J was trimmed by 4 bases and V by 6 bases; bases with no gene match: 3. The CDR3 loop spans 16 amino acids. CDR3 sequence (DNA): TGCGCCAGCAGGGGACTAGCGGGGGGATCCACCGGGGAGCTGTTTTTT. Its protein is CASRGLAGGSTGELFF.

This clonotype was seen at least ten times. The chain uses TRBV7-8 and TRBJ1-1, with D uncertain. Germline CDR1 reads SGHVS; CDR2 reads FQNEAQ. V was pared by 2 bases and J by 0 bases, with 13 bases between. The CDR3 is 16 residues long. In DNA form, the CDR3 reads TGTGCCAGCAGCTTAACCCCTTGGGCCATGAACACTGAAGCTTTCTTT. It yields the protein CASSLTPWAMNTEAFF.

CDR3 nucleotides: TGTGCCAGCAGTTTCCTGGACAGGAGCACCGGGGAGCTGTTTTTT. It encodes CASSFLDRSTGELFF. This chain joins TRBV28 and TRBJ2-2; 7 bases align to TRBD1. CDR1 is MDHEN and CDR2 is SYDVKM in the germline V gene. Losses at the gene ends were 3 bases for V and 4 bases for J; bases not matched to a gene: 5. This CDR3 is built from 15 residues.

CDR3 protein: CASSRDTVTDTQYF. Here the CDR3 DNA reads TGTGCCAGCAGTCGGGACACGGTCACAGATACGCAGTATTTT. The V call is TRBV6-5, the J call TRBJ2-3; perhaps TRBD1 as D (6 bases). With 5 bases removed from V and 2 bases from J, the gap between germline ends came to 11 bases. There are 14 residues in the CDR3. Germline V gene lookup returns CDR1 MNHEY and CDR2 SVGAGI.